The 28 T cell receptor beta chains given below trace back to one sample, sequenced in a study of blood T cell repertoires in COVID-19. Repertoires were generated with immunoSEQ multiplex PCR, while TCRdb's copy carries only in-frame clones and drops some. The repertoire holds roughly 120,000 clones, with approximately 84% as singletons. What was sequenced was peripheral blood. These receptors were taken from a man in his fifties or sixties with acute or convalescent COVID-19.

The genes are TRBV30 and TRBJ1-6, with 12 bases aligning to TRBD1. Germline trimming cut 6 bases from V and 4 bases from J; bases unmatched to any gene: 7. The CDR3 length is 16 residues. Germline lookup yields CDR1 GTSNPN and CDR2 SVGIG (reference sequence). Here the CDR3 DNA reads TGTGCCTGTACCGGGACAGGGGGCGGATATAATTCACCCCTCCACTTT. This gives the protein CACTGTGGGYNSPLHF. Supplemented by reference TRBV30 and TRBJ1-6, the full variable domain reads SQTIHQWPATLVQPVGSPLSLECTVEGTSNPNLYWYRQAAGRGLQLLFYSVGIGQISSEVPQNLSASRPQDRQFILSSKKLLLSDSGFYLCACTGTGGGYNSPLHFGNGTRLTVT.

The chain carries TRBV19 and TRBJ2-7; weak D call: TRBD2 (7 bases). Germline loops: CDR1 LNHDA, CDR2 SQIVND (reference sequence). The CDR3 runs 15 residues. V was clipped by 11 bases and J by 1 base, with 21 bases between them. DNA for the CDR3: TGTGCCTCACGGTCGGCGGGGGCCCTATCCTACGAGCAGTACTTC. Residues: CASRSAGALSYEQYF.

Note on this clone: One junction end disagrees with the germline gene, perhaps due to a read error. The V gene is TRBV4-2, the J gene TRBJ1-3; the D is unclear. Germline loops: CDR1 LGHNA, CDR2 YNFKEQ. The CDR3 length is 16 residues. The CDR3 sequence is CASSQGAGKEGNTIYF. The CDR3 nucleotides are TGTGCCAGCAGTCAAGGCGCCGGGAAGGAGGGAAACACCATATATTTT.

In nucleotides, the CDR3 is TGTGCCAGCAGTTTAGACAGGGCCGGCTACAATGAGCAGTTCTTC. Amino acid sequence: CASSLDRAGYNEQFF. This rearrangement joins TRBV6-5 to TRBJ2-1; TRBD1 matches at 7 bases. The germline V gene encodes CDR1 MNHEY and CDR2 SVGAGI. The CDR3 is made up of 15 amino acids. The J segment lost 3 bases and the V segment lost 4 bases, leaving 6 bases of the junction unmatched.

This clone has just one count. The V call is TRBV6-5, the J call TRBJ1-2; 11 bases are a match to TRBD1. Looked up from germline, CDR1 is MNHEY and CDR2 is SVGAGI. V trimming: 5 bases; J trimming: 3 bases; junction bases outside the gene matches: 5. CDR3 size: 15 residues. The CDR3 DNA sequence: TGTGCCAGCAGTCCCCGGACAGGGGGCGACTATGGCTACACCTTC. Protein product: CASSPRTGGDYGYTF.

This clone has ten or more counts. This chain connects TRBV18 to TRBJ1-5; TRBD1 aligns across 8 bases. This CDR3 is built from 16 residues. The germline V gene has CDR1 KGHSH and CDR2 LQKENI. The V and J ends lost 5 bases and 3 bases, in that order; junction bases with no gene match: 9. CDR3 sequence: CASSSTGTGDNQPQHF. CDR3 nucleotide sequence: TGTGCCAGCTCATCAACCGGGACAGGTGACAATCAGCCCCAGCATTTT. The variable domain in full, completed from reference TRBV18 and TRBJ1-5, reads NAGVMQNPRHLVRRRGQEARLRCSPMKGHSHVYWYRQLPEEGLKFMVYLQKENIIDESGMPKERFSAEFPKEGPSILRIQQVVRGDSAAYFCASSSTGTGDNQPQHFGDGTRLSIL.

V gene TRBV10-3 combines with J gene TRBJ2-3, with D possibly TRBD2 on 7 matching bases. Trimming cost V 8 bases and J 4 bases, with 10 bases left between them. CDR3 length: 12 amino acids. Germline V gene data show CDR1 as ENHRY and CDR2 as SYGVKD. CDR3 nucleotide sequence: TGTGCCATCGGGGGGGGCCCAGATACGCAGTATTTT. It translates to CAIGGGPDTQYF.

This chain uses TRBV27 with TRBJ2-7; TRBD2 matches at 7 bases. CDR3 size: 12 residues. V lost 3 bases, J lost 6 bases, and 2 bases stayed unmatched. The germline CDR1 and CDR2 sequences are MNHEY and SMNVEV (reference sequence). The CDR3 DNA follows: TGTGCCAGCAGTTTTGGGGAGGGCGAGCAGTACTTC. Translated, it gives CASSFGEGEQYF.

The genes are TRBV28 and TRBJ1-5, with D possibly being TRBD1 (5 bases). Germline CDR1 MDHEN, CDR2 SYDVKM. With 4 bases removed from V and 3 bases from J, the gap between germline ends came to 16 bases. There are 16 residues in the CDR3. The CDR3 DNA follows: TGTGCCAGCAGTTCCCTAGGGGAAGGGAACAATCAGCCCCAGCATTTT. The encoded protein is CASSSLGEGNNQPQHF.

This chain links TRBV28 with TRBJ1-6; D is ambiguous. This CDR3 spans 11 amino acids. CDR1 is MDHEN, CDR2 SYDVKM, per germline. V was cut by 6 bases and J by 8 bases, with 5 bases left in between. The CDR3 loop is CASSTDSPLHF. The CDR3 nucleotides read TGTGCCAGCAGCACGGATTCACCCCTCCACTTT.

The chain carries TRBV14 and TRBJ1-2, with D uncertain. Germline CDR1 is SGHDN and CDR2 is FVKESK. Deletions cut 0 bases from V and 7 bases from J, with 9 bases between. The CDR3 is made up of 13 amino acids. CDR3 region: CASSQDSNFGYTF. The CDR3 coding sequence is TGTGCCAGCAGCCAAGATTCAAATTTTGGCTACACCTTC.

V and J are TRBV2 and TRBJ1-4, with a tentative D call TRBD1 (5 bases). From germline, CDR1 is SNHLY and CDR2 FYNNEI. Trimming shortened V by 7 bases and J by 7 bases, and 16 bases separated the two germline ends. The CDR3 runs 14 residues. CDR3 coding DNA: TGTGCCAGCAACTCGGGAGGGGTTGGTGAAAAACTGTTTTTT. Translation: CASNSGGVGEKLFF.

CDR3 in amino acids: CASSLGAGDGYTF. The CDR3, as DNA: TGTGCCAGCAGCTTGGGGGCGGGGGATGGCTACACCTTC. The chain combines TRBV11-2 with TRBJ1-2; D possibly corresponds to TRBD1 (6 bases). The CDR3 spans 13 residues. V was clipped by 3 bases and J by 6 bases, with 11 bases between them. Per germline, CDR1 SGHAT and CDR2 FQNNGV.

The rearrangement links TRBV5-4 to TRBJ2-5; D is unclear. The CDR3 sequence is 14 residues long. V was clipped by 0 bases and J by 1 base, with 7 bases between them. Germline lookup yields CDR1 SGHNT and CDR2 YYREEE (reference sequence). The CDR3: CASSLGQTQETQYF. Here the CDR3 DNA reads TGTGCCAGCAGCTTGGGACAAACCCAAGAGACCCAGTACTTC.

This clone was detected once. The genes are TRBV19 and TRBJ2-7, with unresolved D. Germline V gene data show CDR1 as LNHDA and CDR2 as SQIVND (reference sequence). The V end lost 2 bases, the J end lost 6 bases, and 17 bases lay between the germline ends. The CDR3 is made up of 15 amino acids. In nucleotides, the CDR3 is TGTGCCAGTAGTATACAGTCCGCGGCAATCCGCGAGCAGTACTTC. Protein product: CASSIQSAAIREQYF.

V is TRBV2 and J is TRBJ1-2; no clear D. Germline lookup yields CDR1 SNHLY and CDR2 FYNNEI. Trimming removed 6 bases at V and 1 base at J, with 9 bases between. This CDR3 is 13 amino acids long. CDR3 loop: CASRNLINYGYTF. DNA of the CDR3: TGTGCCAGCAGGAACTTGATTAACTATGGCTACACCTTC. Full variable domain (remainder filled in from reference TRBV2 and TRBJ1-2): EPEVTQTPSHQVTQMGQEVILRCVPISNHLYFYWYRQILGQKVEFLVSFYNNEISEKSEIFDDQFSVERPDGSNFTLKIRSTKLEDSAMYFCASRNLINYGYTFGSGTRLTVV.

The chain links TRBV30 to TRBJ1-1; D gene uncertain. V dropped 1 base and J dropped 3 bases, with 18 bases sitting between them. Germline loops: CDR1 GTSNPN, CDR2 SVGIG (reference sequence). This CDR3 is 16 amino acids long. DNA of the CDR3: TGTGCCTGGAGTGACTACCTCCGTACGGCTCACACTGAAGCTTTCTTT. Protein sequence: CAWSDYLRTAHTEAFF.

This chain links TRBV6-6 with TRBJ1-3; TRBD1 is a possible D gene (6 bases). V lost 6 bases to trimming and J lost 1 base, with 16 bases between them. The germline V gene has CDR1 MNHNY and CDR2 SVGAGI (reference sequence). This CDR3 is built from 16 residues. The CDR3 coding sequence is TGTGCCAGCAGGAGGGGGGGAACTCCATCTGGAAACACCATATATTTT. Its protein is CASRRGGTPSGNTIYF.

This sequence joins TRBV9 and TRBJ2-1; 10 bases map to TRBD2. V shed 4 bases and J 4 bases; nucleotides not matched to a gene: 11. Per germline, CDR1 SGDLS and CDR2 YYNGEE. This CDR3 has 17 residues. The CDR3 spells CASSSPRAGGTYNEQFF. DNA for the CDR3: TGTGCCAGCAGCTCCCCGAGAGCGGGGGGGACTTACAATGAGCAGTTCTTC.

This chain links TRBV6-5 with TRBJ2-7, with 9 bases fitting TRBD1. The V gene's germline CDR1 is MNHEY and CDR2 SVGAGI. The CDR3 totals 14 residues. V gave up 6 bases and J gave up 2 bases; unmatched junction bases: 5. CDR3 nucleotides: TGTGCCAGCAGACCCGGGACAGGGCCCTACGAGCAGTACTTC. Protein: CASRPGTGPYEQYF.

The chain links TRBV28 to TRBJ1-2, with D possibly being TRBD1 (5 bases). Germline V lookup: CDR1 MDHEN, CDR2 SYDVKM. This CDR3 contains 15 residues. The V end lost 5 bases, the J end lost 3 bases, and 16 bases lay between the germline ends. The CDR3 here is CASSPKAREDYGYTF. The CDR3 DNA reads TGTGCCAGCAGTCCTAAGGCCAGGGAAGACTATGGCTACACCTTC.

Here the CDR3 reads CASSLTEGIRGHQPQHF. The CDR3 region has the DNA TGTGCCAGCAGTTTAACGGAAGGTATTAGAGGGCATCAGCCCCAGCATTTT. The V gene is TRBV28, the J gene TRBJ1-5; D unresolved. The CDR3 is 17 residues long. CDR1 and CDR2 (germline): MDHEN, SYDVKM. Trimming stripped 2 bases from V and 5 bases from J, with 19 bases between.

The J gene is TRBJ2-2, the V gene TRBV5-1; 8 bases map to TRBD1. The V gene end was trimmed by 4 bases and the J gene end by 5 bases; junction bases not matched to a gene: 10. The germline V gene encodes CDR1 SGHRS and CDR2 YFSETQ. The length of the CDR3 is 16 residues. CDR3 DNA sequence: TGCGCCAGCAGCGGGCTCGGACAGGGTCTAACCGGGGAGCTGTTTTTT. As protein: CASSGLGQGLTGELFF.

CDR3 DNA: TGTGCCAGCAGGAAGGCCAGGGACAGTCCCTATAATTCACCCCTCCACTTT. Its translation: CASRKARDSPYNSPLHF. The chain uses TRBV2 and TRBJ1-6, with 7 bases aligning to TRBD1. The J segment lost 2 bases and the V segment lost 6 bases, leaving 10 bases of the junction unmatched. Germline-derived CDR1 and CDR2 are SNHLY and FYNNEI. The CDR3 is made up of 17 amino acids.

This rearrangement joins TRBV6-6 to TRBJ1-5; no definite D call. V shed 6 bases and J shed 0 bases, with 12 bases lying between them. CDR1 is MNHNY, CDR2 SVGAGI, per germline (reference sequence). The CDR3 length is 15 residues. The DNA for the CDR3 is TGTGCCAGCAGCTCCTCGATCTATAGCAATCAGCCCCAGCATTTT. It translates to CASSSSIYSNQPQHF.

The V gene is TRBV9, the J gene TRBJ2-7; D is perhaps TRBD2 (5 bases). The CDR3 sequence is 13 residues long. Trimming shortened V by 4 bases and J by 7 bases, and 15 bases separated the two germline ends. Germline V CDR1 and CDR2: SGDLS, YYNGEE. CDR3: CASSTGLRGEQYF. The CDR3 DNA reads as TGTGCCAGCAGCACGGGCCTCCGGGGTGAGCAGTACTTC.

This chain links TRBV27 with TRBJ1-5; 8 nucleotides match TRBD1. CDR1 and CDR2 (germline): MNHEY, SMNVEV (reference sequence). V lost 6 bases, J lost 2 bases, and 3 bases stayed unmatched. The CDR3 is 14 amino acids. The CDR3 bases are TGTGCCAGCAGGGCGACAGGGGGCAATCAGCCCCAGCATTTT. Translation gives CASRATGGNQPQHF.

V is TRBV24-1 and J is TRBJ2-3, with 9 bases matching TRBD2. The germline CDR1 and CDR2 sequences are KGHDR and SFDVKD. V trimming: 1 base; J trimming: 4 bases; junction bases outside the gene matches: 11. This CDR3 has 18 amino acids. The CDR3 DNA is TGTGCCACCAGTGATTTCGGTCCCGCGGGGGGGCCGCCAGATACGCAGTATTTT. Encoded protein: CATSDFGPAGGPPDTQYF.